The rows below give T cell receptor beta chains drawn from one sample of a study of T cells after yellow fever vaccination. Via MiXCR, TCRdb re-called the 5' RACE reads, giving one row per CDR3 protein. The sample has 250,000 or so distinct CDR3 sequences; 6.9% are singletons. Sequenced here: CD4+ T cells sorted from PBMCs, sampled 15 days after the yellow fever booster vaccination. Receptors were obtained from a young man who received the YFV17D yellow fever vaccine. Each CDR3 is given with its conserved first and last residue. The D gene is left open where the match is weak. Size is omitted from some rows. Given values are once, few, many or a class for expanded clones.

v_gene	j_gene	abundance	d_gene	CDR3nt	CDR3aa
TRBV29-1	TRBJ2-2	-	TRBD1	TGCAGCGTCGGACAGGGCCCCGGGGAGCTGTTTTTT	CSVGQGPGELFF
TRBV15	TRBJ1-1	once	-	TGTGCCACCAGAGGGGGGGCCCGGGAAACTGAAGCTTTCTTT	CATRGGARETEAFF
TRBV15	TRBJ2-1	-	TRBD2	TGTGCCACCAGCACTCTTTCGGGACTAGCGGGTCGCAATGAGCAGTTCTTC	CATSTLSGLAGRNEQFF
TRBV29-1	TRBJ2-1	few	-	TGCAGCGTTCGAACAGACTACAATGAGCAGTTCTTC	CSVRTDYNEQFF
TRBV6-7	TRBJ2-5	many	-	TGTGCCAGCAGTTACTCGTTGAGTTTAGAGACCCAGTACTTC	CASSYSLSLETQYF
TRBV25-1	TRBJ2-2	many	-	TGTGCCAGCAGTGGGTCGGTCGTGGGGAGCGGGGAGCTGTTTTTT	CASSGSVVGSGELFF
TRBV29-1	TRBJ2-7	few	TRBD1	TGCAGCGTTCGGCGGGGGACAGGGGCGAGTGAGCAGTACTTC	CSVRRGTGASEQYF
TRBV20-1	TRBJ1-1	-	TRBD1	TGCAGTGCCCCACAGGGGACGGGAGCTTTCTTT	CSAPQGTGAFF
TRBV12-3/TRBV12-4	TRBJ2-4	-	TRBD2	TGTGCCAGCAGTTTCCGGACGGGGGGAAACATTCAGTACTTC	CASSFRTGGNIQYF
TRBV9	TRBJ2-1	-	TRBD1	TGTGCCAGCAGCGCGGGACCGGGACAGAACTACAATGAGCAGTTCTTC	CASSAGPGQNYNEQFF
TRBV7-2	TRBJ1-3	-	-	TGTGCCAGCAGAAGTCCGAGCTCTGGAAACACCATATATTTT	CASRSPSSGNTIYF
TRBV5-1	TRBJ1-3	few	-	TGCGCCAGCAGCTTGGACGGCGCCTCTGGAAACACCATATATTTT	CASSLDGASGNTIYF
TRBV10-2	TRBJ2-5	-	TRBD1	TGCGCCAGTGGGGGTGTAGGGGGCCAACAAGAGACCCAGTACTTC	CASGGVGGQQETQYF
TRBV5-1	TRBJ2-5	few	-	TGCGCCAGCAGCTTGATCGGTATCAGGGGAGAGACCCAGTACTTC	CASSLIGIRGETQYF
TRBV28	TRBJ2-3	many	TRBD2	TGTGCCAGCAGTTTAACTAGCGCCGACACAGATACGCAGTATTTT	CASSLTSADTDTQYF
TRBV28	TRBJ2-5	-	TRBD2	TGTGCCAGCAGTGGATGGACTAGCGGGAGGGCTGAGACCCAGTACTTC	CASSGWTSGRAETQYF
TRBV20-1	TRBJ2-5	few	TRBD2	TGCAGTGCTAGAGATCTCGTACTAGCGGGAGGGAAAGAGACCCAGTACTTC	CSARDLVLAGGKETQYF
TRBV19	TRBJ2-5	-	TRBD1	TGTGCCAGTAGTAGTAGGAGACAGGGGTGGCAAGAGACCCAGTACTTC	CASSSRRQGWQETQYF
TRBV7-8	TRBJ2-5	few	TRBD2	TGTGCCAGCAGCTTACTCCCAGGACTAGGGCAAGAGACCCAGTACTTC	CASSLLPGLGQETQYF
TRBV20-1	TRBJ2-7	many	-	TGCAGTGCTAGTAGCGTTTCCTCGGGGAGCGGCCACGAGCAGTACTTC	CSASSVSSGSGHEQYF
TRBV10-3	TRBJ2-7	many	TRBD1	TGTGCCATCAGTGAGCGCTTTGACAGGGGTTGGACATACTTGGCCTACGAGCAGTACTTC	CAISERFDRGWTYLAYEQYF
TRBV5-1	TRBJ2-5	few	-	TGCGCCAGCAGCTTCACAGGTCAAGAGTGGACCCAGTACTTC	CASSFTGQEWTQYF
TRBV15	TRBJ1-5	-	TRBD1	TGTGCCACCAGCAGAGGGGGACAGAGCAGTCAGCCCCAGCATTTT	CATSRGGQSSQPQHF
TRBV20-1	TRBJ2-3	few	TRBD1	TGCAGTGCTAGTAAGGACAGGGCAGATACGCAGTATTTT	CSASKDRADTQYF
TRBV30	TRBJ2-7	few	-	TGTGCCTGGAGTGTGGGAGGAGCGCAGTACTTC	CAWSVGGAQYF
TRBV6-1	TRBJ1-2	few	TRBD1	TGTGCCAGGAGAGGGGGCGACTATGGCTACACCTTC	CARRGGDYGYTF
TRBV5-6	TRBJ2-7	-	TRBD1	TGTGCCAGCAGCGCCCGGACAGGGGTTTCCTACGAGCAGTACTTC	CASSARTGVSYEQYF
TRBV20-1	TRBJ2-1	many	-	TGCAGTGCTAGAGACCCGGCTGGATGGGGTGAGCAGTTCTTC	CSARDPAGWGEQFF
TRBV6-5	TRBJ1-4	few	-	TGTGCCAGCAGTTACTTAAGCAGGGATTCCCGAAAACTGTTTTTT	CASSYLSRDSRKLFF
TRBV20-1	TRBJ1-1	many	TRBD1	TGCAGTGCTAGAAGGGGGCAGGGAGTTGAGGAAGCTTTCTTT	CSARRGQGVEEAFF
TRBV5-1	TRBJ1-2	-	TRBD1	TGCGCCAGCAGCTTGACAGGGGGCACCGTGGGCTACACCTTC	CASSLTGGTVGYTF
TRBV19	TRBJ2-2	many	TRBD2	TGTGCCAGTAGTGCGACTAGCGGGATCGGGGAGCTGTTTTTT	CASSATSGIGELFF
TRBV5-1	TRBJ2-1	-	TRBD2	TGCGCCAGCAGCATCCTCAGCGGGAGGGACGGGGAGCAGTTCTTC	CASSILSGRDGEQFF
TRBV12-3/TRBV12-4	TRBJ2-5	-	TRBD2	TGTGCCCGCAGTTCCGTTTTGCCTTTTCAAGCGGGAGTATCAGAGACCCAGTACTTC	CARSSVLPFQAGVSETQYF
TRBV5-1	TRBJ2-7	-	-	TGCGCCAGCAGCTTGGAAGACGTCAGATCCTACGAGCAGTACTTC	CASSLEDVRSYEQYF
TRBV3-1	TRBJ2-2	few	TRBD1	TGTGCCAGCAGCACAACAGGGGGCGGCGGGGAGCTGTTTTTT	CASSTTGGGGELFF
TRBV7-9	TRBJ2-2	few	-	TGTGCCAGCAGCTTAGTAGGGCAACCGAACACCGGGGAGCTGTTTTTT	CASSLVGQPNTGELFF
TRBV6-1	TRBJ2-1	-	-	TGTGCCAGCAGGGGGGACTTGCTCGCAGGGGGGGAGCAGTTCTTC	CASRGDLLAGGEQFF
TRBV20-1	TRBJ2-7	many	-	TGCAGTGCTAGGGAGGGACTCCCGCCTAATCAGCAGTACTTC	CSAREGLPPNQQYF
TRBV20-1	TRBJ2-7	-	-	TGCAGTGCTAGATCCGGGGTATACGAGCAGTACTTC	CSARSGVYEQYF
TRBV29-1	TRBJ2-3	few	-	TGCAGCGTTGAAGCCCTCACAGATACGCAGTATTTT	CSVEALTDTQYF
TRBV14	TRBJ2-7	-	TRBD2	TGTGCCAGCAGCTTGGGACTATCCGACTACGAGCAGTACTTC	CASSLGLSDYEQYF
TRBV7-2	TRBJ2-2	few	TRBD2	TGTGCCAGCAGCTCTAGCGGGAGGGCCCTCGGGACCGGGGAGCTGTTTTTT	CASSSSGRALGTGELFF
TRBV29-1	TRBJ2-1	many	TRBD1	TGCAGCGTGGGTACCGGGACAGGGTACTACAATGAGCAGTTCTTC	CSVGTGTGYYNEQFF
TRBV3-1	TRBJ2-1	-	TRBD1	TGTGCCAGCAGCCGTGGAACTGGGACAGACTCCTACAATGAGCAGTTCTTC	CASSRGTGTDSYNEQFF
TRBV29-1	TRBJ2-5	many	TRBD2	TGCAGCGTAATCCTAGCGGGAGACCCGGAGGAGACCCAGTACTTC	CSVILAGDPEETQYF
TRBV7-9	TRBJ1-2	-	-	TGTGCCTGCAGCTTAGCAGGGAACTATGGCTACACCTTC	CACSLAGNYGYTF
TRBV2	TRBJ2-7	many	-	TGTGCCAGCAGCCCCGGGCGAGGCTCCTACGAGCAGTACTTC	CASSPGRGSYEQYF
TRBV20-1	TRBJ2-1	many	-	TGCAGTGCTAGAGATCGGGACGGGGGCAATGAGCAGTTCTTC	CSARDRDGGNEQFF
TRBV24-1	TRBJ2-7	many	-	TGTGCCACCAGTGAACCCGGGACATCCGGGGAGCAGTACTTC	CATSEPGTSGEQYF
TRBV6-1	TRBJ2-5	few	TRBD2	TGTGCCAGCAGAGTCCCGGGACTAGCGGGAGTGGGGCCAGAGACCCAGTACTTC	CASRVPGLAGVGPETQYF
TRBV21-1	TRBJ2-3	few	-	TGTGCCAGCCTAGCGGGAAATCTAGATACGCAGTATTTT	CASLAGNLDTQYF
TRBV6-5	TRBJ2-1	few	TRBD2	TGTGCCAGCAGTAGCGGGAGGGCTTACAATGAGCAGTTCTTC	CASSSGRAYNEQFF
TRBV7-2	TRBJ2-3	-	TRBD2	TGTGCCAGCAGCTTAGTCCTAGCGGGGACCACAGATACGCAGTATTTT	CASSLVLAGTTDTQYF
TRBV5-5	TRBJ2-3	-	TRBD2	TGTGCCAGCAGCCCAGGGACTAGCGGATACCTGACAGATACGCAGTATTTT	CASSPGTSGYLTDTQYF
TRBV20-1	TRBJ2-3	-	-	TGCAGTTGTAGCCGGGCTCCAGGCACAGATACGCAGTATTTT	CSCSRAPGTDTQYF
TRBV7-2	TRBJ2-3	-	-	TGTGCCAGCAGCTCGGCCGGTCCCTTGGCAGATACGCAGTATTTT	CASSSAGPLADTQYF
TRBV7-6	TRBJ2-1	-	TRBD1	TGTGCCAGCAGCTTAGCTGCAGGGACAGGGGGCGATGAGCAGTTCTTC	CASSLAAGTGGDEQFF
TRBV4-3	TRBJ2-1	many	-	TGCGCCAGCAGCCAAGATCTAGGGGGGAGGGAGCAGTTCTTC	CASSQDLGGREQFF